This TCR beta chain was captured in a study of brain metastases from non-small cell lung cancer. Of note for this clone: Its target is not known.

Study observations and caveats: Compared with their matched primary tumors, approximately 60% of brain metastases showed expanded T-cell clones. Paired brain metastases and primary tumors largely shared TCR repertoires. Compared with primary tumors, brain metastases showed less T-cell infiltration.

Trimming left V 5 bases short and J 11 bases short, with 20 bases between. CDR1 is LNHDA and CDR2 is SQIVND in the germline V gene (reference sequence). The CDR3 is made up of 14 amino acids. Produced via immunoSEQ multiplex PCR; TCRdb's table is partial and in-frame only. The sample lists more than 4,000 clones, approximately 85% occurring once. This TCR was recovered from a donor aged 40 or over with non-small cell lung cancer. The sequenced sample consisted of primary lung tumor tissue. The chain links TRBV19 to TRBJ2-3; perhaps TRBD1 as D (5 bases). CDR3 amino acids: CASSSRAELSEQYF. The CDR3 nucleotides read TGTGCCAGTAGTTCCAGGGCAGAACTAAGTGAGCAGTATTTT.